This T cell receptor beta chain was captured by sequencing in a study of blood T cell repertoires in COVID-19. Deletions cut 1 base from V and 1 base from J, with 7 bases between. The CDR3 covers 15 residues. Per the germline V gene, CDR1 is SGHAT and CDR2 is FQNNGV. This clone has only one observation. TCRdb's copy holds only in-frame clones and misses some; the assay was immunoSEQ multiplex PCR. The profile shows around 380,000 clones, around 87% of them singletons. The specimen was PBMCs or T cells enriched from blood (not recorded which). The genes are TRBV11-2 and TRBJ1-4; D may be TRBD1 (5 bases). This sequence was found in a man aged 30-40 years who had recovered from COVID-19. The CDR3 region is CASSLGGGTNEKLFF. CDR3 in DNA: TGTGCCAGCAGCTTAGGGGGGGGAACTAATGAAAAACTGTTTTTT.